Following are 25 T cell receptor beta chains from one sample sequenced in a study of shared clonotypes between healthy human individuals. The protocol was immunoSEQ multiplex PCR, while the TCRdb copy is restricted to in-frame clones and leaves out a portion. The table lists under 600,000 clones, around three quarters of them singletons. Sequenced input: PBMCs. The receptors were gathered from a woman aged 40 to 49 in good health. Some clones in this sample may be carry-over from other donors' samples.

V is TRBV28 and J is TRBJ2-2; no firm D call. The V gene lost 5 bases and the J gene lost 0 bases, with 7 bases spanning the gap. This CDR3 spans 14 amino acids. Germline V gene data show CDR1 as MDHEN and CDR2 as SYDVKM. CDR3 amino acids: CASSPSPNTGELFF. The CDR3 nucleotides read TGTGCCAGCAGTCCGTCACCGAACACCGGGGAGCTGTTTTTT. Full variable domain (outside the CDR3, taken from reference TRBV28 and TRBJ2-2): DVKVTQSSRYLVKRTGEKVFLECVQDMDHENMFWYRQDPGLGLRLIYFSYDVKMKEKGDIPEGYSVSREKKERFSLILESASTNQTSMYLCASSPSPNTGELFFGEGSRLTVL.

The chain recombines TRBV30 with TRBJ1-4, with D unresolved. This CDR3 region has 12 residues. The V and J ends lost 7 bases and 4 bases respectively, with 10 bases between them. CDR1 and CDR2 (germline): GTSNPN, SVGIG (reference sequence). CDR3 sequence: CASTPGNEKLFF. The CDR3 DNA follows: TGTGCCTCCACACCCGGTAATGAAAAACTGTTTTTT.

This clone was detected only once. CDR3 residues: CASRAGTYEKLFF. In DNA, the CDR3 is TGTGCCAGCAGAGCCGGGACGTATGAAAAACTGTTTTTT. This chain joins TRBV6-5 and TRBJ1-4; TRBD1 might be the D (5 bases). Germline lookup yields CDR1 MNHEY and CDR2 SVGAGI. V was cut by 6 bases and J by 6 bases, with 11 bases left in between. The CDR3 covers 13 residues.

The chain uses TRBV9 and TRBJ2-3, with 9 bases fitting TRBD2. V shed 0 bases, J shed 3 bases, and the junction held 8 bases outside the gene matches. The CDR3 contains 17 residues. Looked up from germline, CDR1 is SGDLS and CDR2 is YYNGEE. The DNA of the CDR3 is TGTGCCAGCAGCGTAGGAAGGAGGGGACTAGCAACAGATACGCAGTATTTT. Protein sequence: CASSVGRRGLATDTQYF.

The V and J genes are TRBV21-1 and TRBJ2-7. TRBV21-1 is classified as a pseudogene. This CDR3 has 14 amino acids. The CDR3 nucleotides read TGTGCCAGCAGCAAATATCGGAACTTATACGAGCAGTACTTC. It is translated as CASSKYRNLYEQYF.

The chain joins TRBV5-5 to TRBJ2-5; a weak D match, TRBD1 (5 bases). Germline loops: CDR1 SGHKS, CDR2 YYEKEE (reference sequence). The CDR3 runs 14 residues. Trimming shortened V by 0 bases and J by 5 bases, and 11 bases separated the two germline ends. In nucleotides, the CDR3 is TGTGCCAGCAGCTTGGGGGGCTATTCGGAGACCCAGTACTTC. It codes for CASSLGGYSETQYF. Looking up the rest from reference TRBV5-5 and TRBJ2-5 gives the full variable domain: DAGVTQSPTHLIKTRGQQVTLRCSPISGHKSVSWYQQVLGQGPQFIFQYYEKEERGRGNFPDRFSARQFPNYSSELNVNALLLGDSALYLCASSLGGYSETQYFGPGTRLLVL.

CDR3 amino acids: CASTPLGGQPQHF. In DNA, the CDR3 is TGTGCCAGTACCCCTCTTGGGGGACAGCCCCAGCATTTT. The chain employs TRBV19 and TRBJ1-5, with a possible D match to TRBD1 (5 bases). The CDR3 has 13 residues. V was trimmed by 7 bases and J by 7 bases, leaving 14 bases between them. Germline CDR1 is LNHDA and CDR2 is SQIVND (reference sequence).

V gene TRBV19 combines with J gene TRBJ2-2; TRBD1 matches at 9 bases. Germline V gene sequence: CDR1 LNHDA, CDR2 SQIVND (reference sequence). There are 14 residues in the CDR3. The V gene end was trimmed by 7 bases and the J gene end by 4 bases; junction bases not matched to a gene: 4. The CDR3 DNA reads TGTGCCAGTAAGGGACAGGGTGCCACCGGGGAGCTGTTTTTT. Translated, it gives CASKGQGATGELFF.

Remarks on this clone: In the same sample, other DNA sequences code for this CDR3. The CDR3 DNA is TGTGCCACCAGCAGAGATCGGCCCTACGAGCAGTACTTC. Encoded protein: CATSRDRPYEQYF. This chain links TRBV15 with TRBJ2-7; the D is unclear. Trimming removed 0 bases at V and 2 bases at J, with 5 bases between. CDR3 size: 13 residues. Germline loops: CDR1 LNHNV, CDR2 YYDKDF (reference sequence).

The chain combines TRBV6-6 with TRBJ2-1; 9 nucleotides agree with TRBD1. Germline V CDR1 and CDR2: MNHNY, SVGAGI (reference sequence). The V and J ends lost 2 bases and 5 bases, in that order; junction bases with no gene match: 7. The CDR3 sequence is 16 residues long. The CDR3, as DNA: TGTGCCAGCAGTTACGCCGGACAGGGGAATAACAATGAGCAGTTCTTC. Amino acids: CASSYAGQGNNNEQFF.

Remarks on this clone: The sample holds other DNA sequences that translate to the same CDR3. This chain links TRBV25-1 with TRBJ2-3, with D perhaps matching TRBD2 (6 bases). This CDR3 has 13 residues. Trimming pared 2 bases from V and 3 bases from J, leaving 6 bases between. Germline V CDR1 and CDR2: MGHDK, SYGVNS. The CDR3 loop is CASSEGGTDTQYF. As DNA, the CDR3 is TGTGCCAGCAGTGAAGGAGGGACAGATACGCAGTATTTT.

The V call is TRBV28, the J call TRBJ2-5; the match to TRBD2 covers 7 bases. TRBJ2-7 matches the DNA end more closely, so the J call is doubtful. Per the germline V gene, CDR1 is MDHEN and CDR2 is SYDVKM. The CDR3 totals 14 residues. The DNA for the CDR3 is TGTGCCAGCAGCTATCTAGCGGATGCCTACGAGCAGTACTTC. This codes for CASSYLADAYEQYF.

With regard to this clone: This likely reflects a read error, since a far larger clone is one base away. The sample contains more than one DNA sequence encoding this CDR3. The genes are TRBV6-6 and TRBJ1-4, with 9 bases identical to TRBD1. The CDR3 length is 14 residues. The germline V gene has CDR1 MNHNY and CDR2 SVGAGI (reference sequence). V was clipped by 2 bases and J by 8 bases; unmatched bases: 3. CDR3 nucleotide sequence: TGTGCCAGCAGTTACGGGACAGGGCTCGAAAAACTGTTTTTT. This sequence encodes CASSYGTGLEKLFF.

Comment on this clone: This likely came from a read error, as a far larger clone is one base away. The same CDR3 also results from other DNA sequences found in this sample. The rearrangement uses TRBV10-3 and TRBJ2-5; D gene ambiguous. The assigned J gene may be wrong: the sequence end matches TRBJ2-7 better. Germline V gene sequence: CDR1 ENHRY, CDR2 SYGVKD. The CDR3 contains 13 residues. In nucleotides, the CDR3 is TGCGCCATCAGTGATGAGCAGGACGGCGAGCAGTACTTC. It is translated as CAISDEQDGEQYF.

V is TRBV28 and J is TRBJ2-2, with D possibly being TRBD2 (6 bases). CDR1 is MDHEN, CDR2 SYDVKM, per germline. The CDR3 covers 15 residues. The germline V and J ends were trimmed by 8 bases and 6 bases, with 19 bases remaining between them. The DNA for the CDR3 is TGTGCCAGCGGTCGGGGAGGAAATCCGCCCGGGGAGCTGTTTTTT. It is translated as CASGRGGNPPGELFF.

Only a few counts were recorded for this clone. The chain's CDR3 is CAWSVSRTTGEQYF. CDR3 nucleotides: TGTGCCTGGAGTGTATCCCGGACAACAGGGGAGCAGTACTTC. The rearrangement links TRBV30 to TRBJ2-7, with a possible D match to TRBD1 (6 bases). This CDR3 contains 14 residues. From germline, CDR1 is GTSNPN and CDR2 SVGIG (reference sequence). V was shortened by 0 bases and J by 7 bases, with 16 bases between the two germline ends.

The sample holds a few counts of this clone. In the same sample, other DNA sequences code for this CDR3. The rearrangement joins TRBV5-1 to TRBJ2-3, with D unresolved. The CDR3 runs to 13 residues. CDR1 and CDR2 (germline): SGHRS, YFSETQ. V shed 1 base and J shed 1 base, with 4 bases lying between them. The CDR3 DNA reads TGCGCCAGCAGCTTGTTCGGCACAGATACGCAGTATTTT. Translating it yields CASSLFGTDTQYF. The full variable domain, with the rest looked up from reference TRBV5-1 and TRBJ2-3, is KAGVTQTPRYLIKTRGQQVTLSCSPISGHRSVSWYQQTPGQGLQFLFEYFSETQRNKGNFPGRFSGRQFSNSRSEMNVSTLELGDSALYLCASSLFGTDTQYFGPGTRLTVL.

This sequence joins TRBV23-1 and TRBJ2-6, with D possibly TRBD1 on 6 matching bases. TRBV23-1 is an open reading frame whose function is uncertain. Trimming shortened V by 4 bases and J by 3 bases, and 19 bases separated the two germline ends. The CDR3 sequence is 18 residues long. The CDR3 DNA follows: TGCGCCAGCAGTCTAGGGGGAATGCCCTCGTATGGGGCCAACGTCCTGACTTTC. This encodes CASSLGGMPSYGANVLTF.

For this clone: A far larger clone is one base from this, pointing to a likely read error. The chain carries TRBV5-6 and TRBJ1-2; D might be TRBD1 (5 bases). Germline loops: CDR1 SGHDT, CDR2 YYEEEE. This CDR3 has 13 amino acids. Here the CDR3 DNA reads TGTGCCAACAGCTTGTGGGACCACTATGGCTACACCTTC. Amino acids: CANSLWDHYGYTF.

This clone was recorded once. The chain uses TRBV5-4 and TRBJ2-3; 11 bases match TRBD2. Unmatched junction bases numbered 6, after V lost 3 bases and J lost 3 bases. This CDR3 comprises 16 residues. Germline values: CDR1 SGHNT, CDR2 YYREEE (reference sequence). The CDR3 protein is CASSYRLAGSTDTQYF. The CDR3 nucleotides are TGTGCCAGCAGCTATCGACTAGCGGGGTCGACAGATACGCAGTATTTT.

The chain links TRBV19 to TRBJ2-5, with TRBD2 as a possible D gene (5 bases). The CDR3 is 14 amino acids. The V end was cut by 3 bases, the J end by 3 bases, with 11 bases between. Germline V gene lookup returns CDR1 LNHDA and CDR2 SQIVND (reference sequence). The CDR3 region has the DNA TGTGCCAGTAGTATTACCGGGGAGAAAGAGACCCAGTACTTC. Translation: CASSITGEKETQYF.

This chain connects TRBV5-1 to TRBJ1-2; a weak D match, TRBD1 (5 bases). Germline lookup yields CDR1 SGHRS and CDR2 YFSETQ. The CDR3 has 14 residues. V was cut by 4 bases and J by 5 bases, with 15 bases left in between. The CDR3 nucleotides are TGCGCCAGCAGCGTAGACCGGGGGGATTATGGCTACACCTTC. Protein product: CASSVDRGDYGYTF.

This clone was seen a handful of times. The chain has TRBV27 and TRBJ1-2; 7 nucleotides match TRBD1. Germline V gene lookup returns CDR1 MNHEY and CDR2 SMNVEV (reference sequence). J gave up 6 bases and V 7 bases, and 8 bases lay outside the gene matches. The CDR3 is made up of 13 amino acids. CDR3 sequence reads: CASTDTGVDGYTF. The CDR3 region has the DNA TGTGCCAGCACCGACACAGGGGTCGATGGCTACACCTTC.

V usage is TRBV5-4 and J usage is TRBJ1-1; the D is unclear. CDR3 length: 14 residues. The ends were cut back, 1 base at V and 0 bases at J, with 7 bases in the middle. CDR1 and CDR2 from the germline V gene are SGHNT and YYREEE (reference sequence). CDR3 protein: CASSLRGMNTEAFF. CDR3 DNA: TGTGCCAGCAGCTTGCGAGGGATGAACACTGAAGCTTTCTTT.

The V and J genes are TRBV5-4 and TRBJ2-2; 8 nucleotides line up with TRBD1. This CDR3 has 16 amino acids. With V trimmed by 3 bases and J by 0 bases, 4 bases remained unmatched. Germline V lookup: CDR1 SGHNT, CDR2 YYREEE (reference sequence). The CDR3 region is CASSYRDRPNTGELFF. The CDR3 DNA is TGTGCCAGCAGCTATAGGGACAGGCCGAACACCGGGGAGCTGTTTTTT.